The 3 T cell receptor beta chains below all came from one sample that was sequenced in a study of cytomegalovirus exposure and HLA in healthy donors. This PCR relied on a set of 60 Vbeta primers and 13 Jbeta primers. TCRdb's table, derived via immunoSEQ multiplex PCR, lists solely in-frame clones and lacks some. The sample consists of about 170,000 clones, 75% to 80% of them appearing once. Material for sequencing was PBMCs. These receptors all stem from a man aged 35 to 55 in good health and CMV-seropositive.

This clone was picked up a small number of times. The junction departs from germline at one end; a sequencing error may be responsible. CDR3 DNA sequence: TGCGCCAGCACCTTGGGAGCGGGAGAGGCTCTGTTATACAATGAGCAGTTCTTC. Translation gives CASTLGAGEALLYNEQFF. This chain uses TRBV5-1 with TRBJ2-1; 8 bases align to TRBD2. In germline, CDR1 is SGHRS, CDR2 YFSETQ. The length of the CDR3 is 18 residues.

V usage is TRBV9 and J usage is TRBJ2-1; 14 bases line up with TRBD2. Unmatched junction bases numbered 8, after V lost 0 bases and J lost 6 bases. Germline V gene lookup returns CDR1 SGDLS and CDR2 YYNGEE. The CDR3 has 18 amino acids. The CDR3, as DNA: TGTGCCAGCAGCGTAGCCAAGACTAGCGGGAGGGCAAGCAATGAGCAGTTCTTC. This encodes CASSVAKTSGRASNEQFF.

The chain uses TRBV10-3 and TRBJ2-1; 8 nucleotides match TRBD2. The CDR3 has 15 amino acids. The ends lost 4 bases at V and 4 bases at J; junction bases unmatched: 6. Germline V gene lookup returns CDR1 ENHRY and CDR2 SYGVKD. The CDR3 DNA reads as TGTGCCATCAGTGTAGTAAGCGGGAGTTACAATGAGCAGTTCTTC. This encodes CAISVVSGSYNEQFF.